This is a list of T cell receptor beta chains from one sample in a study of blood T cell repertoires in COVID-19. Clones were sequenced by immunoSEQ multiplex PCR, and TCRdb holds only the in-frame ones, with some missing. The sample holds 400,000 to 500,000 clones; roughly 90% are singletons and the top ten take over 1.1%. The specimen sequenced was peripheral blood. The receptors derive from a woman aged 25-40 years with active or convalescent COVID-19. The CDR3 runs from the conserved cysteine through the conserved F or W. The order of the fields is V gene, clone size, D gene, J gene, CDR3 DNA, CDR3 protein. A D gene is named only where the DNA matches it firmly. Part of the rows lack a size; the others show once, few, many or a class for expanded clones.

TRBV19	NA	NA	TRBJ1-1	TGTGCCAGTACCCAGTCCAGGGTGAACACTGAAGCTTTCTTT	CASTQSRVNTEAFF
TRBV2	NA	TRBD2	TRBJ2-2	TGTGCCAGCAGTGTCGGGGGGATCACCGGGGAGCTGTTTTTT	CASSVGGITGELFF
TRBV2	once	NA	TRBJ2-7	TGTGCCAGCAGTGAAGAGGCGGCGAGCTCCTACGAGCAGTACTTC	CASSEEAASSYEQYF
TRBV3-1/TRBV3-2	NA	NA	TRBJ1-2	TGTGCCAGCAGCCGTAACGAGGAGTGGGGGCACTATGGCTACACCTTC	CASSRNEEWGHYGYTF
TRBV5-1	NA	TRBD1	TRBJ1-6	TGCGCCAGCAGTGCGGGACAGGACATGTCACCCCTCCACTTT	CASSAGQDMSPLHF
TRBV2	NA	NA	TRBJ2-3	TGTGCCAGCAGTCCCCCCTGGACTGTGAGCACAGATACGCAGTATTTT	CASSPPWTVSTDTQYF
TRBV10-3	NA	NA	TRBJ1-1	TGTGCCATCAGTGAGTCAGCGTCTCCGTCCCGGGCTGAAGCTTTCTTT	CAISESASPSRAEAFF
TRBV5-1	NA	NA	TRBJ2-3	TGCGCCAGCAGCTTGGACAGGGTCGATATCGACCCCACAGATACGCAGTATTTT	CASSLDRVDIDPTDTQYF
TRBV24-1	NA	NA	TRBJ2-3	TGTGCCACCAGTGAATCAGGGGGGATCACAGATACGCAGTATTTT	CATSESGGITDTQYF
TRBV2	once	TRBD1	TRBJ1-4	TGTGCCAGCCGACGACAGGGTCTCGATGAAAAACTGTTTTTT	CASRRQGLDEKLFF
TRBV18	NA	TRBD1	TRBJ2-2	TGTGCCAGCTCAACAGGACAGGGGGCGAACACCGGGGAGCTGTTTTTT	CASSTGQGANTGELFF
TRBV2	NA	TRBD2	TRBJ2-1	TGTGCCAGCAGTGAAGCGCTGGCCGGGACTAGTCGGAACAATGAGCAGTTCTTC	CASSEALAGTSRNNEQFF
TRBV7-7	NA	TRBD1	TRBJ1-4	TGTGCCAGCAGCCCTGGACAGGGAGCTAATGAAAAACTGTTTTTT	CASSPGQGANEKLFF
TRBV19	once	TRBD1	TRBJ1-2	TGTGCCAGTAGTATCGGTGGGACAGCCCACTATGGCTACACCTTC	CASSIGGTAHYGYTF
TRBV2	once	NA	TRBJ1-3	TGTGCCAGCAGTGAATTCCTGCGACAGAGCTCTGGAAACACCATATATTTT	CASSEFLRQSSGNTIYF
TRBV4-1	NA	NA	TRBJ1-2	TGCGCCAGCAGCCAAGATGCTGGGGGAGGATATGGCTACACCTTC	CASSQDAGGGYGYTF
TRBV3-1/TRBV3-2	NA	TRBD1	TRBJ1-2	TGTGCCAGCAGCCAAGCAACAGGGGGCTCAGGCTATGGCTACACCTTC	CASSQATGGSGYGYTF
TRBV7-8	NA	NA	TRBJ2-5	TGTGCCAGCAGTTGGGACTTGCACGAGACCCAGTACTTC	CASSWDLHETQYF
TRBV28	NA	NA	TRBJ1-5	TGTGCCAGCAGTCTTATCTCCGGGGTTAATCAGCCCCAGCATTTT	CASSLISGVNQPQHF
TRBV18	NA	NA	TRBJ1-1	TGTGCCAGCTCACGGGAACAGGGAGGGGACACTGAAGCTTTCTTT	CASSREQGGDTEAFF
TRBV27	NA	NA	TRBJ1-1	TGTGCCAGCAGGTACGACAGCTTTAACACTGAAGCTTTCTTT	CASRYDSFNTEAFF
TRBV7-9	NA	TRBD1	TRBJ1-2	TGTGCCAGCAGCTTACACCCACGGGACAGGGGCTATGGCTACACCTTC	CASSLHPRDRGYGYTF
TRBV10-3	NA	TRBD1	TRBJ1-5	TGTGCCATCAGTGGGACAGGGGATGGCAATCAGCCCCAGCATTTT	CAISGTGDGNQPQHF
TRBV6-5	NA	NA	TRBJ2-6	TGTGCCAGCGGGTCCGAGGCCTCTGGGGCCAACGTCCTGACTTTC	CASGSEASGANVLTF
TRBV6-5	NA	TRBD1	TRBJ2-7	TGTGCCAGCAGGGGGACAGGGGCCTACGAGCAGTACTTC	CASRGTGAYEQYF
TRBV4-1	few	TRBD2	TRBJ2-7	TGCGCCAGCAGCCAAGGATTCCTAGCGGGACGATACGAGCAGTACTTC	CASSQGFLAGRYEQYF
TRBV7-9	NA	NA	TRBJ1-5	TGTGCCAGCAGCTTAGGCCAGGGGAACCATAATCAGCCCCAGCATTTT	CASSLGQGNHNQPQHF
TRBV19	NA	TRBD1	TRBJ2-7	TGTGCCAGTAGTCCAATACTGACAGGGACGTACTCCTACGAGCAGTACTTC	CASSPILTGTYSYEQYF
TRBV6-5	few	TRBD2	TRBJ2-7	TGTGCCAGCAGTTCGGGACTAGCGCAGGCGTGGGAGCAGTACTTC	CASSSGLAQAWEQYF
TRBV10-3	NA	NA	TRBJ1-2	TGTGCCATCAGCGGGGGGGACTATGGCTACACCTTC	CAISGGDYGYTF
TRBV18	NA	TRBD1	TRBJ1-2	TGTGCCAGCTCACCAACAGGGGGAACCTCTAACTATGGCTACACCTTC	CASSPTGGTSNYGYTF
TRBV28	NA	TRBD2	TRBJ2-7	TGTGCCAGCAGTTCGGCCGGGGGGGCCTACGAGCAGTACTTC	CASSSAGGAYEQYF
TRBV10-3	NA	TRBD2	TRBJ2-1	TGTGCCATCCAAAACATAGCGGGGGGGTATGAGCAGTTCTTC	CAIQNIAGGYEQFF
TRBV19	NA	TRBD1	TRBJ1-1	TGTGCCAGTAGTATAAAAGGGGGCGAGGCTTTCTTT	CASSIKGGEAFF
TRBV6-5	NA	NA	TRBJ1-5	TGTGCCAGCAGCGACTTTGCTACGAGCAATCAGCCCCAGCATTTT	CASSDFATSNQPQHF
TRBV6-5	once	TRBD1	TRBJ1-2	TGTGCCAGCGAGATAGGGGGCCCCGCTAACTATGGCTACACCTTC	CASEIGGPANYGYTF
TRBV3-1/TRBV3-2	NA	TRBD2	TRBJ2-3	TGTGCCAGCAGCCAAGTGATGGCGGGGGGGGCTATTACGCAGTATTTT	CASSQVMAGGAITQYF
TRBV15	NA	NA	TRBJ1-2	TGTGCCACCAGCGGAAGAGGGACTCCTACTAACGGCTACACCTTC	CATSGRGTPTNGYTF
TRBV5-1	NA	NA	TRBJ1-2	TGCGCCAGCAGCTTGGGCGGGAACTATGGCTACACCTTC	CASSLGGNYGYTF
TRBV3-1/TRBV3-2	NA	TRBD1	TRBJ1-1	TGTGCCAGCAGCCAAAGACAGGGTCTACCTGAAGCTTTCTTT	CASSQRQGLPEAFF
TRBV19	NA	TRBD1	TRBJ1-3	TGTGCCAGTAGTATTGGAACAGGGGCCTCTGGAAACACCATATATTTT	CASSIGTGASGNTIYF
TRBV4-2	NA	NA	TRBJ1-2	TGTGCCAGCAGCCAAGATCAGCACCGGGACTATGGCTACACCTTC	CASSQDQHRDYGYTF
TRBV27	NA	NA	TRBJ2-3	TGTGCCAGCAGTTTATGGCCGCCAGATACGCAGTATTTT	CASSLWPPDTQYF
TRBV29-1	NA	NA	TRBJ1-1	TGCAGCGCGAGGCAGGGTGAAGCTTTCTTT	CSARQGEAFF
TRBV14	NA	NA	TRBJ2-6	TGTGCCAGCAGCCCCCGAAACACTGGGGCCAACGTCCTGACTTTC	CASSPRNTGANVLTF
TRBV5-6	NA	TRBD1	TRBJ2-1	TGTGCCAGCAGCTTCCGGACAGGGCTGTCCTACAATGAGCAGTTCTTC	CASSFRTGLSYNEQFF
TRBV9	NA	NA	TRBJ1-3	TGTGCCAGCAGCGCCTTGGGGGGTGTTGGAAACACCATATATTTT	CASSALGGVGNTIYF
TRBV3-1/TRBV3-2	NA	NA	TRBJ2-5	TGTGCCAGCAGCCTCGGGGAGACCCAGTACTTC	CASSLGETQYF
TRBV5-1	NA	NA	TRBJ2-7	TGCGCCAGCAGCTTGGACTCCCGCTACGAGCAGTACTTC	CASSLDSRYEQYF
TRBV2	NA	NA	TRBJ1-1	TGTGCCAGCAGTGAAGCGCGGAGGGAGAACACTGAAGCTTTCTTT	CASSEARRENTEAFF
TRBV10-3	NA	NA	TRBJ2-1	TGTGCCATCAGTGAAGCGTCAGGGGACCCCCAGGGCTATGAGCAGTTCTTC	CAISEASGDPQGYEQFF
TRBV6-5	NA	NA	TRBJ1-1	TGTGCCAGCAGTTATTTAACAGGTTCGACCACTGAAGCTTTCTTT	CASSYLTGSTTEAFF
TRBV6-6	NA	TRBD1	TRBJ1-5	TGTGCCAGCAGACAGACAGGGAGCAATCAGCCCCAGCATTTT	CASRQTGSNQPQHF
TRBV2	NA	NA	TRBJ1-5	TGTGCCAGCAGCGAAAGGGCAGGGAATCAGCCCCAGCATTTT	CASSERAGNQPQHF
TRBV15	once	NA	TRBJ1-2	TGTGCCACCAGCAGAGAACCGGGAAACTATGGCTACACCTTC	CATSREPGNYGYTF
TRBV10-3	NA	NA	TRBJ2-2	TGTGCCATCAGGGGGGCCGACACCGGGGAGCTGTTTTTT	CAIRGADTGELFF
TRBV4-1	NA	TRBD2	TRBJ2-5	TGCGCCAGCAGCCTAGGACTAGCGGGATTACAAGAGACCCAGTACTTC	CASSLGLAGLQETQYF
TRBV5-1	NA	NA	TRBJ2-2	TGCGCCAGCAGCGGATACAGGGAGAACACCGGGGAGCTGTTTTTT	CASSGYRENTGELFF
TRBV9	few	NA	TRBJ2-7	TGTGCCAGCAGCGTAGCTACTGCTTCCTACGAGCAGTACTTC	CASSVATASYEQYF
TRBV5-1	NA	NA	TRBJ1-1	TGCGCCAGCAGCATCTCCCAGGGGACTGAAGCTTTCTTT	CASSISQGTEAFF